Following are 22 T cell receptor beta chains from one sample sequenced in a study of CD8 T cells in Susac syndrome. Reverse transcription of about 0.5 to 1 ug RNA was carried out with random hexamers. TCRdb re-derived calls from the immunoSEQ multiplex PCR reads in MiXCR, one entry per CDR3 protein. This sample yields roughly 130,000 distinct CDR3 sequences, of which 90% to 95% are seen a single time; roughly 0.12% belongs to the top ten. Sequenced input: CD4+ T cells from PBMCs. The receptors derive from a human donor in good health.

The rearrangement links TRBV6-5 to TRBJ2-7; TRBD1 matches 8 bases. CDR3 length: 13 amino acids. CDR1 and CDR2 from the germline V gene are MNHEY and SVGAGI. Trimming removed 4 bases from V and 2 bases from J; junction bases left unmatched: 1. The CDR3 coding sequence is TGTGCCAGCAGTTGGACAGGGCCCTACGAGCAGTACTTC. Amino acid sequence: CASSWTGPYEQYF.

This clonotype has just a few counts. J is TRBJ2-7 and V is TRBV3-1; 10 positions match TRBD1. This CDR3 spans 17 amino acids. The germline V gene encodes CDR1 LGHDT and CDR2 YNNKEL (reference sequence). Trimming took 4 bases from V and 5 from J; bases not matched to a gene: 14. CDR3 loop: CASSPFFLRDRGHEQYF. DNA of the CDR3: TGTGCCAGCAGCCCCTTTTTTCTCCGGGACAGGGGCCACGAGCAGTACTTC.

The rearrangement links TRBV6-2 or TRBV6-3 to TRBJ2-7; D unresolved. Germline CDR1 MNHEY, CDR2 SVGEGT. Trimming removed 6 bases at V and 6 bases at J, with 9 bases between. CDR3 length equals 11 residues. The CDR3: CASSSYREQYF. In nucleotides, the CDR3 is TGTGCCAGCAGCTCCTATCGCGAGCAGTACTTC.

The chain recombines TRBV3-1 with TRBJ2-7, with D perhaps matching TRBD1 (6 bases). The CDR3 extends over 12 amino acids. In germline, CDR1 is LGHDT, CDR2 YNNKEL (reference sequence). V lost 4 bases and J lost 9, with 13 bases in between. In DNA form, the CDR3 reads TGTGCCAGCAGCCTACCACGACAGGCGCAGTACTTC. This translates into CASSLPRQAQYF.

CDR3 in amino acids: CASSLGVAGMDEQFF. CDR3 DNA sequence: TGTGCCAGCAGCCTGGGGGTTGCGGGAATGGATGAGCAGTTCTTC. J is TRBJ2-1 and V is TRBV3-1, with a possible D match to TRBD2 (6 bases). Germline V gene lookup returns CDR1 LGHDT and CDR2 YNNKEL (reference sequence). Trimming cost V 4 bases and J 8 bases, with 18 bases left between them. The CDR3 has 15 amino acids.

The chain uses TRBV10-3 and TRBJ2-5; the D gene is possibly TRBD2 (5 bases). The CDR3 has 14 residues. The V end was cut by 2 bases, the J end by 1 base, with 8 bases between. Germline CDR1 reads ENHRY; CDR2 reads SYGVKD. The DNA for the CDR3 is TGTGCCATCAGTGAGGAGGGTCGCCAAGAGACCCAGTACTTC. Translated, it gives CAISEEGRQETQYF.

A remark on this clonotype: An end of the junction does not agree with germline; a read error may underlie this. The CDR3 DNA sequence: TGCAGCGTTGAAGGACAGCAAGAGACCCGGTACTTC. Translation gives CSVEGQQETRYF. V gene TRBV29-1 combines with J gene TRBJ2-5, with a possible D match to TRBD1 (5 bases). This CDR3 region has 12 residues. CDR1 and CDR2 from the germline V gene are SQVTM and ANQGSEA. The full variable domain, its missing parts supplied by reference TRBV29-1 and TRBJ2-5, is SAVISQKPSRDICQRGTSLTIQCQVDSQVTMMFWYRQQPGQSLTLIATANQGSEATYESGFVIDKFPISRPNLTFSTLTVSNMSPEDSSIYLCSVEGQQETRYFGPGTRLLVL.

The rearrangement links TRBV6-2 or TRBV6-3 to TRBJ2-7, with D perhaps matching TRBD1 (5 bases). V was cut by 6 bases and J by 6 bases, with 15 bases left in between. The CDR3 extends over 13 amino acids. CDR1 is MNHEY, CDR2 SVGEGT, per germline. The DNA for the CDR3 is TGTGCCAGCAGCAACCTTGCAGGGTCCGAGCAGTACTTC. It translates to CASSNLAGSEQYF.

DNA of the CDR3: TGTGCCACCGAAACCCAAGAGGGCGCTGAAAAACTGTTTTTT. Its translation: CATETQEGAEKLFF. V is TRBV7-9 and J is TRBJ1-4; D not resolved. Deletions cut 10 bases from V and 7 bases from J, with 19 bases between. The germline gives CDR1 SEHNR, CDR2 FQNEAQ (reference sequence). CDR3 length: 14 amino acids.

The chain links TRBV2 to TRBJ1-2; 9 nucleotides agree with TRBD1. The CDR3 totals 14 residues. Germline-derived CDR1 and CDR2 are SNHLY and FYNNEI. J lost 8 bases, V lost 6 bases, and 10 bases had no gene match. The CDR3 is CASRGGQGLKGYTF. CDR3 sequence (DNA): TGTGCCAGCAGAGGCGGACAGGGGTTAAAGGGCTACACCTTC.

The genes are TRBV18 and TRBJ2-2; 7 bases fit TRBD1. The germline gives CDR1 KGHSH, CDR2 LQKENI. The trim removed 2 bases at V and 0 bases at J, leaving 3 bases unmatched. The CDR3 spans 16 residues. CDR3 sequence reads: CASSPRGLANTGELFF. CDR3 nucleotide sequence: TGTGCCAGCTCACCAAGGGGGCTCGCGAACACCGGGGAGCTGTTTTTT. Supplemented by reference TRBV18 and TRBJ2-2, the full variable domain reads NAGVMQNPRHLVRRRGQEARLRCSPMKGHSHVYWYRQLPEEGLKFMVYLQKENIIDESGMPKERFSAEFPKEGPSILRIQQVVRGDSAAYFCASSPRGLANTGELFFGEGSRLTVL.

The genes are TRBV5-4 and TRBJ2-1; TRBD2 is a possible D gene (6 bases). The CDR3 consists of 12 residues. Per the germline V gene, CDR1 is SGHNT and CDR2 is YYREEE (reference sequence). In nucleotides, the CDR3 is TGTGCGGGCAGCCGGGGAGGCAATGAGCAGTTCTTC. This translates into CAGSRGGNEQFF. Complete variable domain (other parts from reference TRBV5-4 and TRBJ2-1): ETGVTQSPTHLIKTRGQQVTLRCSSQSGHNTVSWYQQALGQGPQFIFQYYREEENGRGNFPPRFSGLQFPNYSSELNVNALELDDSALYLCAGSRGGNEQFFGPGTRLTVL.

This rearrangement joins TRBV11-2 to TRBJ2-7; D not certain. Germline-derived CDR1 and CDR2 are SGHAT and FQNNGV. The CDR3 extends over 13 amino acids. V was shortened by 8 bases and J by 3 bases, with 14 bases between the two germline ends. CDR3 sequence: CASGGFGGYEQYF. Here the CDR3 DNA reads TGTGCCAGCGGTGGGTTCGGCGGCTACGAGCAGTACTTC.

This chain uses TRBV27 with TRBJ1-5; D perhaps matches TRBD1 (5 bases). CDR3 length: 18 residues. CDR1 is MNHEY, CDR2 SMNVEV, per germline (reference sequence). Trimming cost V 6 bases and J 5 bases, with 26 bases left between them. The CDR3 protein is CASRRTGTGTGGYQPQHF. In nucleotides, the CDR3 is TGTGCCAGCAGACGAACCGGGACCGGGACGGGAGGATATCAGCCCCAGCATTTT.

V usage is TRBV28 and J usage is TRBJ2-3, with D hard to call. This CDR3 spans 12 amino acids. With 6 bases removed from V and 4 bases from J, the gap between germline ends came to 8 bases. CDR1 and CDR2 from the germline V gene are MDHEN and SYDVKM. CDR3 nucleotide sequence: TGTGCCAGCAGCCCCTATCCAGATACGCAGTATTTT. This codes for CASSPYPDTQYF.

This chain uses TRBV6-5 with TRBJ1-1; 9 positions agree with TRBD1. CDR1 and CDR2 (germline): MNHEY, SVGAGI. Unmatched junction bases numbered 9, after V lost 0 bases and J lost 7 bases. The CDR3 totals 16 residues. CDR3 protein: CASSYSGTGRGGEAFF. CDR3 coding DNA: TGTGCCAGCAGTTACTCAGGGACAGGGCGTGGGGGTGAAGCTTTCTTT.

The chain joins TRBV7-2 to TRBJ2-1, with D perhaps matching TRBD2 (5 bases). CDR1 is SGHTA and CDR2 is FQGNSA in the germline V gene. V lost 1 base to trimming and J lost 3 bases, with 10 bases between them. The CDR3 covers 15 residues. The CDR3 loop is CASSLVFGVYNEQFF. CDR3 nucleotide sequence: TGTGCCAGCAGCTTAGTTTTCGGGGTCTACAATGAGCAGTTCTTC. The complete variable domain, with remaining parts taken from reference TRBV7-2 and TRBJ2-1, reads GAGVSQSPSNKVTEKGKDVELRCDPISGHTALYWYRQSLGQGLEFLIYFQGNSAPDKSGLPSDRFSAERTGGSVSTLTIQRTQQEDSAVYLCASSLVFGVYNEQFFGPGTRLTVL.

The chain recombines TRBV4-1 with TRBJ2-7; no clear D. The CDR3 has 15 amino acids. The germline V and J ends were trimmed by 0 bases and 0 bases, with 9 bases remaining between them. Germline-derived CDR1 and CDR2 are MGHRA and YSYEKL. CDR3 DNA sequence: TGCGCCAGCAGCCAAGAGGGCGGATTCTCCTACGAGCAGTACTTC. Its translation is CASSQEGGFSYEQYF.

V is TRBV28 and J is TRBJ2-1; TRBD2 aligns across 12 bases. The CDR3 totals 15 residues. Germline CDR1 reads MDHEN; CDR2 reads SYDVKM. The ends lost 6 bases at V and 7 bases at J; junction bases unmatched: 7. This CDR3 reads CASRVTSGRGNEQFF. CDR3 sequence (DNA): TGTGCCAGCAGAGTGACTAGCGGGAGAGGTAATGAGCAGTTCTTC.

The chain carries TRBV29-1 and TRBJ1-2, with 10 bases aligning to TRBD1. This CDR3 is built from 13 residues. J was trimmed by 4 bases and V by 4 bases; bases with no gene match: 3. Germline V gives CDR1 SQVTM, CDR2 ANQGSEA. CDR3 loop: CSVGDRGGYGYTF. CDR3 DNA sequence: TGCAGCGTTGGGGACAGGGGCGGCTATGGCTACACCTTC.

The sample holds one count of this clonotype. The CDR3 region has the DNA TGTGCCAGCAGTTTAACCCACGGTGAAGCTTTCTTT. As protein: CASSLTHGEAFF. The rearrangement uses TRBV12-3 or TRBV12-4 and TRBJ1-1; no definite D call. CDR3 length equals 12 residues. V was shortened by 2 bases and J by 7 bases, with 8 bases between the two germline ends.

In nucleotides, the CDR3 is TGCGCCAGCAGCCAAGATTGGGCAGGGGAGCTGTTTTTT. Translated, it gives CASSQDWAGELFF. The rearrangement uses TRBV4-1 and TRBJ2-2; D remains ambiguous. Germline loops: CDR1 MGHRA, CDR2 YSYEKL. The CDR3 runs 13 residues. With 0 bases removed from V and 8 bases from J, the gap between germline ends came to 7 bases.